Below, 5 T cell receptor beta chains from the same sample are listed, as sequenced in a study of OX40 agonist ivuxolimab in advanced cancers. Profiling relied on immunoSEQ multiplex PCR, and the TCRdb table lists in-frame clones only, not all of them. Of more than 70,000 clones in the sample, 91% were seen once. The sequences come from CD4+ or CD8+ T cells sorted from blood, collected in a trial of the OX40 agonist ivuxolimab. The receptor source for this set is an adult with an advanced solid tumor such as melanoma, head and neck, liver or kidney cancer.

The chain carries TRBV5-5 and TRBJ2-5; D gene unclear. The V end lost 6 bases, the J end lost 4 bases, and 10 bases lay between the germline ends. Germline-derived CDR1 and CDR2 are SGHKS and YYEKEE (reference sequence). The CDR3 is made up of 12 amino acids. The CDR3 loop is CASNVLTETQYF. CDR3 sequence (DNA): TGTGCCAGCAACGTCCTTACAGAGACCCAGTACTTC.

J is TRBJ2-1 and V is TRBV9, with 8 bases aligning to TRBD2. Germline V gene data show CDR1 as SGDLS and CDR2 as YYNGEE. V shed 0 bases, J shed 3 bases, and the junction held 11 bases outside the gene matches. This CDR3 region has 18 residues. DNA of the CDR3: TGTGCCAGCAGCGTAGAACCGGGAGGGCCCGCAAACTACAATGAGCAGTTCTTC. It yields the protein CASSVEPGGPANYNEQFF.

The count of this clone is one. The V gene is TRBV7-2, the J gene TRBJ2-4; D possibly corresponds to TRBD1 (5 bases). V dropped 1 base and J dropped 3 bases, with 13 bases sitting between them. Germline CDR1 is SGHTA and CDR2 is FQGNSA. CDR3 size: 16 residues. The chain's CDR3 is CASSLVIVRGKNIQYF. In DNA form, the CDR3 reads TGTGCCAGCAGCTTAGTAATCGTTAGGGGCAAAAACATTCAGTACTTC.

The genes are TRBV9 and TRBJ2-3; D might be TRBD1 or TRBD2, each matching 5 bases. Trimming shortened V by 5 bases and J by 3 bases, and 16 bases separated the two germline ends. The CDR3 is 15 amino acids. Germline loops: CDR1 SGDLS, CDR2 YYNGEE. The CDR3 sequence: CASSALGDLTDTQYF. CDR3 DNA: TGTGCCAGCAGTGCCCTGGGGGATTTAACAGATACGCAGTATTTT. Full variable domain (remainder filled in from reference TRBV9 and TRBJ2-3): DSGVTQTPKHLITATGQRVTLRCSPRSGDLSVYWYQQSLDQGLQFLIQYYNGEERAKGNILERFSAQQFPDLHSELNLSSLELGDSALYFCASSALGDLTDTQYFGPGTRLTVL.

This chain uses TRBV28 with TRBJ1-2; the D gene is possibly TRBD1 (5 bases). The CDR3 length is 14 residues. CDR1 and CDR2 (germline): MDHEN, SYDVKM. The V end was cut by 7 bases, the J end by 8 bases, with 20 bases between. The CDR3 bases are TGTGCCAGCACCTCTCACTCGGCAGGGCAGGGCTACACCTTC. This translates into CASTSHSAGQGYTF.